The source of this T cell receptor (beta chain) is a study of a mutant IDH1 vaccine in newly diagnosed glioma. Study-wide context: Patients received vaccination from 4-6 weeks after radiotherapy alone, or with temozolomide cycles. Treated patients comprised approximately 60% males and 37.5% females, mean age roughly 40 years. Patients previously underwent radiotherapy, temozolomide, or both, and most underwent both.

On this clone itself: Its antigen remains unknown.

Germline V lookup: CDR1 LGHNA, CDR2 YSLEER. CDR3 length equals 16 residues. The junction had 5 bases not matched to a gene; V was cut back by 3 bases and J by 4 bases. Sequencing used immunoSEQ multiplex PCR; TCRdb keeps in-frame clones, though not all of them. The data show 25,000 to 40,000 clones, around 82% seen once. Time point meaning: week 11, during vaccination. With topical imiquimod, each dose of the vaccine consisted of 300 ug of mutant IDH1 20-mer peptide. The receptor comes from a man aged 25 to 40 with glioma. The rearrangement links TRBV4-3 to TRBJ2-1; 11 bases map to TRBD2. The sample here was PBMCs, taken from a glioma patient whose treatment included an IDH1 peptide vaccine. CDR3 sequence: CASSHNSGGGYNEQFF. In DNA, the CDR3 is TGCGCCAGCAGCCATAATAGCGGGGGGGGATACAATGAGCAGTTCTTC.